This T cell receptor beta chain was observed in a study of vaccination effects on CD4 cells after COVID-19. Before sequencing, viral peptide pools were used by the ViraFEST assay to expand antigen-specific CD4+ T cells. Cultured cells yielded isolated CD4+ T cells after approximately nine days. According to the study, vaccine recipients showed no prior SARS-CoV-2 infection and negative nucleocapsid antibodies. Cultivation was performed at some 1.9 million PBMC per well with roughly 9.2 IU/ml IL-2 and approximately 9.2 ug/ml peptides added. Days 3 and 7 were when half the medium was replaced with IL-2 medium. This CDR3 region has 15 residues. V lost 0 bases, J lost 2 bases, and 8 bases lay in between. Germline CDR1 reads MNHEY; CDR2 reads SVGAGI. Study-wide findings and caveats: Of the vaccine-induced clones from healthy vaccinees, merely 1 of 255 recognized common cold coronaviruses as well.

Profiled with immunoSEQ multiplex PCR; TCRdb holds only in-frame clones, not every one. The sample contains tens of thousands of clones, roughly 79% of which appear only once. About this clone itself: Its antigen remains unknown.

The V gene is TRBV6-5, the J gene TRBJ1-3; D uncertain. This receptor was identified in a human donor who received a COVID-19 vaccine. The source material was CD4+ T cells from PBMCs cultured with HCoV-OC43 spike peptides, sampled before COVID-19 vaccination. Subset described: HCoV-OC43 spike overlapping peptide pool stimulation. CDR3 loop: CASSYSSKPGNTIYF. The CDR3 DNA is TGTGCCAGCAGTTACTCGAGTAAACCTGGAAACACCATATATTTT.